The rows below give T cell receptor beta chains drawn from one sample of a study of shared clonotypes between healthy human individuals. Data came from immunoSEQ multiplex PCR; TCRdb stores just in-frame clones and leaves some out. The sample records roughly 500,000 clones, roughly 80% being singletons. The sequencing input was PBMCs. Receptor source: a woman between 40 and 50 years old in good health. Some clones in this sample may be carry-over from other donors' samples. Each CDR3 is given with its conserved first and last residue. D genes are given only for firm matches. The size field is filled for only some rows; it gives once, few, many or a size class.

CDR3aa: CASSSGLWNQPQHF
CDR3nt: TGTGCCAGCAGTTCAGGGTTGTGGAATCAGCCCCAGCATTTT
v_gene: TRBV27
j_gene: TRBJ1-5
d_gene: -
abundance: -

CDR3aa: CASSLAASNYGYTF
CDR3nt: TGTGCCAGCAGCTTAGCAGCCTCTAACTATGGCTACACCTTC
v_gene: TRBV7-8
j_gene: TRBJ1-2
d_gene: -
abundance: -

CDR3aa: CASSLAVAGGGEQYF
CDR3nt: TGTGCCAGCAGCTTAGCGGTGGCGGGAGGGGGCGAGCAGTACTTC
v_gene: TRBV7-2
j_gene: TRBJ2-7
d_gene: TRBD2
abundance: many

CDR3aa: CASSPETTRFYEQYF
CDR3nt: TGTGCCAGCAGCCCGGAGACGACCCGGTTCTACGAGCAGTACTTC
v_gene: TRBV7-2
j_gene: TRBJ2-7
d_gene: -
abundance: few

CDR3aa: CASSRLALSSTDTQYF
CDR3nt: TGTGCCAGCAGCCGCCTAGCTCTTTCTAGCACAGATACGCAGTATTTT
v_gene: TRBV7-9
j_gene: TRBJ2-3
d_gene: -
abundance: -

CDR3aa: CASSFYRGRELFF
CDR3nt: TGTGCCAGCAGCTTCTACAGGGGCAGGGAGCTGTTTTTT
v_gene: TRBV7-2
j_gene: TRBJ2-2
d_gene: TRBD1
abundance: -

CDR3aa: CASSLGDGGGYYNEQFF
CDR3nt: TGTGCCAGCAGCTTGGGAGATGGAGGAGGGTACTACAATGAGCAGTTCTTC
v_gene: TRBV5-4
j_gene: TRBJ2-1
d_gene: -
abundance: -

CDR3aa: CASSLTSGPGDEQFF
CDR3nt: TGTGCCAGCAGCCTGACTAGCGGGCCCGGGGATGAGCAGTTCTTC
v_gene: TRBV7-2
j_gene: TRBJ2-1
d_gene: TRBD2
abundance: -

CDR3aa: CASSGFGLSEQFF
CDR3nt: TGTGCCAGCAGTGGTTTTGGACTATCCGAGCAGTTCTTC
v_gene: TRBV28
j_gene: TRBJ2-1
d_gene: -
abundance: -

CDR3aa: CASSFAGRNEQFF
CDR3nt: TGTGCCAGCAGCTTCGCCGGGAGGAATGAGCAGTTCTTC
v_gene: TRBV7-9
j_gene: TRBJ2-1
d_gene: TRBD2
abundance: -

CDR3aa: CASSLQVTAEKLFF
CDR3nt: TGTGCCAGCAGCTTGCAGGTGACGGCGGAAAAACTGTTTTTT
v_gene: TRBV11-1
j_gene: TRBJ1-4
d_gene: -
abundance: once